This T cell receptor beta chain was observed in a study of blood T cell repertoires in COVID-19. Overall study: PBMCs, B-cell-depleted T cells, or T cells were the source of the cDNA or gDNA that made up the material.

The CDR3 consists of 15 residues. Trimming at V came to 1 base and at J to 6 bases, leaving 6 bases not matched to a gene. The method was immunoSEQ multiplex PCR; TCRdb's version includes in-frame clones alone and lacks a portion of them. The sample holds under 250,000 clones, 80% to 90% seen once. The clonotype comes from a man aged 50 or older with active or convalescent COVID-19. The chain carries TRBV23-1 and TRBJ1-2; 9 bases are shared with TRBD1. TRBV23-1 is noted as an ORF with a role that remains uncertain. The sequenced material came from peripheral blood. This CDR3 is CASSQYRGRIHGYTF. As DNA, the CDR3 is TGCGCCAGCAGTCAATACAGGGGGCGCATTCATGGCTACACCTTC.